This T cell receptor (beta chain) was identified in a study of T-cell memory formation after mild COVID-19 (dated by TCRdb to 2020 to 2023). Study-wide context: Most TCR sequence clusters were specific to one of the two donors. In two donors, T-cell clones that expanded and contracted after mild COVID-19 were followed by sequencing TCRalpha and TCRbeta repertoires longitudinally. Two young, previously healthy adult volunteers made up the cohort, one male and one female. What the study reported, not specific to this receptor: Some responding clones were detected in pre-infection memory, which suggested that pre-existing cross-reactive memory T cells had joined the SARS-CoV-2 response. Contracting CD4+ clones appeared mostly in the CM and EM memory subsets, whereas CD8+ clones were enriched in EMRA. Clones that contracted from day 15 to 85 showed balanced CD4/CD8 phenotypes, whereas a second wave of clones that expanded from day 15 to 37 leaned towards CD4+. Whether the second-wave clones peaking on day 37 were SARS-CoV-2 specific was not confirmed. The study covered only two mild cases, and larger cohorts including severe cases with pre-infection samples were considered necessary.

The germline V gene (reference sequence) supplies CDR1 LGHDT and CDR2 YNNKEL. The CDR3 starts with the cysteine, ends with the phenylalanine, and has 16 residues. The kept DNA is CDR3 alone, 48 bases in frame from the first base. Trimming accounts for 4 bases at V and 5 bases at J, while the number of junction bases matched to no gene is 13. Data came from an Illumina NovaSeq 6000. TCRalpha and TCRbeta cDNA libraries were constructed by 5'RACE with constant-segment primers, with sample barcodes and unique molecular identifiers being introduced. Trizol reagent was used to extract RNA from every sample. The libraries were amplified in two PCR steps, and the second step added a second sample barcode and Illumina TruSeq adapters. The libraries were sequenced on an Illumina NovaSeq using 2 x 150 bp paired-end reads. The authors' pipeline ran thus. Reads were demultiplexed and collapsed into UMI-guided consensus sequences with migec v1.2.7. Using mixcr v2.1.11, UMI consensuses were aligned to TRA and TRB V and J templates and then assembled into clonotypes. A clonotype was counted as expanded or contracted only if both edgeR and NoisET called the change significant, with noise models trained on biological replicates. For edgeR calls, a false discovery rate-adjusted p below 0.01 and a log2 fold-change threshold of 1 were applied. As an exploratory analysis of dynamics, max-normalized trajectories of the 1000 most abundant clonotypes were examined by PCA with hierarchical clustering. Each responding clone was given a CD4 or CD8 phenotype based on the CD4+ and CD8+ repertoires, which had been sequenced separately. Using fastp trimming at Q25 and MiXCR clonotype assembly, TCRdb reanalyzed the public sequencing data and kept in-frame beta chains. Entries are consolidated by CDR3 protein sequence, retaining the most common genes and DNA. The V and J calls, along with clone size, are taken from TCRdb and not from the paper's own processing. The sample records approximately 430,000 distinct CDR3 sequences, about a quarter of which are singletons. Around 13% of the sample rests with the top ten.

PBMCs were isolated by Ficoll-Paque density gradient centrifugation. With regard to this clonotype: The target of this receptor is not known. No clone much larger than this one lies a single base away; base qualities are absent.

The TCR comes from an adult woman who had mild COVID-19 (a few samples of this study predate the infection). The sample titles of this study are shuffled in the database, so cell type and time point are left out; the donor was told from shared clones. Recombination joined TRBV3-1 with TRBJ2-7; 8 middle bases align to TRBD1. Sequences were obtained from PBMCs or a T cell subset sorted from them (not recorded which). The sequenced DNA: TGTGCCAGCAGCCCGGGATTCGGACAGGGTAATAACGAGCAGTACTTC. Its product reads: CASSPGFGQGNNEQYF.